A single sample gave rise to the 24 T cell receptor beta chains below, sequenced in a study of cytomegalovirus exposure and HLA in healthy donors. Use of 60 Vbeta and 13 Jbeta primers characterized the PCR. The table came from immunoSEQ multiplex PCR; TCRdb's copy has only in-frame clones and leaves some out. The sample includes around 130,000 clones, 80% seen only once; the top ten take roughly 4%. Sample: PBMCs. Receptor source: a woman aged 40 to 55 in good health and CMV-seronegative.

The genes are TRBV7-2 and TRBJ1-6; D gene uncertain. This CDR3 comprises 15 residues. V was shortened by 2 bases and J by 8 bases, with 13 bases between the two germline ends. Germline loops: CDR1 SGHTA, CDR2 FQGNSA. CDR3 nucleotide sequence: TGTGCCAGCAGCTTATATGCAGGCGTTGATTCACCCCTCCACTTT. This translates into CASSLYAGVDSPLHF.

The chain combines TRBV29-1 with TRBJ1-1; 7 bases agree with TRBD1. The CDR3 totals 13 residues. The junction had 6 bases not matched to a gene; V was cut back by 8 bases and J by 0 bases. The germline V gene has CDR1 SQVTM and CDR2 ANQGSEA. The DNA for the CDR3 is TGCAGCACCCGACAGGGTCTGAACACTGAAGCTTTCTTT. This gives the protein CSTRQGLNTEAFF.

The V gene is TRBV6-5, the J gene TRBJ1-4, with D maybe TRBD1 (6 bases). The CDR3 spans 16 residues. The V and J ends lost 4 bases and 0 bases respectively, with 12 bases between them. The V gene's germline CDR1 is MNHEY and CDR2 SVGAGI. The CDR3 sequence is CASSLRWTATNEKLFF. The CDR3 DNA reads TGTGCCAGCAGTTTACGATGGACAGCAACTAATGAAAAACTGTTTTTT.

The J gene is TRBJ2-6, the V gene TRBV19; tentative D call: TRBD2 (5 bases). Germline CDR1 reads LNHDA; CDR2 reads SQIVND (reference sequence). The V gene lost 5 bases and the J gene lost 4 bases, with 12 bases spanning the gap. The CDR3 is 15 residues long. CDR3 nucleotide sequence: TGTGCCAGTAGTGGGTGGCCGGGGGGGGCCAACGTCCTGACTTTC. Its protein product is CASSGWPGGANVLTF.

This clone was seen more than once but under ten times. The chain has TRBV5-1 and TRBJ2-1, with D unclear. V shed 0 bases and J shed 10 bases, with 5 bases lying between them. Germline assignment: CDR1 SGHRS and CDR2 YFSETQ. The CDR3 loop spans 11 amino acids. Written as DNA, the CDR3 is TGCGCCAGCAGCTTGGGGAGAGAGCAGTTCTTC. It is translated as CASSLGREQFF.

This chain connects TRBV10-3 to TRBJ1-1, with D perhaps matching TRBD1 (5 bases). Germline CDR1 is ENHRY and CDR2 is SYGVKD. Trimming left V 4 bases short and J 0 bases short, with 15 bases between. The CDR3 consists of 16 residues. CDR3 nucleotide sequence: TGTGCCATCAGTGCCCCCGACACAGGTATGAACACTGAAGCTTTCTTT. Protein product: CAISAPDTGMNTEAFF.

The rearrangement joins TRBV9 to TRBJ2-5; D is perhaps TRBD2 (6 bases). This CDR3 spans 16 amino acids. The germline V and J ends were trimmed by 0 bases and 1 base, with 13 bases remaining between them. Germline V gene data show CDR1 as SGDLS and CDR2 as YYNGEE. The CDR3 DNA is TGTGCCAGCAGCGTAGGAAGCGGGTCGAGCCAAGAGACCCAGTACTTC. This translates into CASSVGSGSSQETQYF. Looking up the rest from reference TRBV9 and TRBJ2-5 gives the full variable domain: DSGVTQTPKHLITATGQRVTLRCSPRSGDLSVYWYQQSLDQGLQFLIQYYNGEERAKGNILERFSAQQFPDLHSELNLSSLELGDSALYFCASSVGSGSSQETQYFGPGTRLLVL.

This chain joins TRBV7-9 and TRBJ1-4; 10 bases align to TRBD1. Germline lookup yields CDR1 SEHNR and CDR2 FQNEAQ (reference sequence). Trimming at V came to 5 bases and at J to 7 bases, leaving 1 base not matched to a gene. The CDR3 is 13 amino acids. The CDR3 coding sequence is TGTGCCAGCAGCCGACAGGGGGCTGAAAAACTGTTTTTT. Translating gives CASSRQGAEKLFF.

The chain uses TRBV18 and TRBJ1-1, with 7 bases that match TRBD1. The V segment lost 2 bases and the J segment 0 bases; nucleotides outside the gene matches: 6. The CDR3 spans 16 residues. Germline V gene lookup returns CDR1 KGHSH and CDR2 LQKENI. CDR3 sequence reads: CASSPWDSLLNTEAFF. The CDR3 DNA reads as TGTGCCAGCTCACCATGGGACAGCCTGCTGAACACTGAAGCTTTCTTT. Variable domain in full (rest from reference TRBV18 and TRBJ1-1): NAGVMQNPRHLVRRRGQEARLRCSPMKGHSHVYWYRQLPEEGLKFMVYLQKENIIDESGMPKERFSAEFPKEGPSILRIQQVVRGDSAAYFCASSPWDSLLNTEAFFGQGTRLTVV.

This clone occurred once. The chain links TRBV28 to TRBJ1-5, with D perhaps TRBD1 (6 bases). This CDR3 comprises 17 residues. V lost 5 bases and J lost 1, with 18 bases in between. CDR1 MDHEN and CDR2 SYDVKM come from the germline V gene. Here the CDR3 reads CASSIPRGALSNQPQHF. The CDR3 DNA follows: TGTGCCAGCAGTATCCCCCGGGGGGCTCTGAGCAATCAGCCCCAGCATTTT.

This chain links TRBV28 with TRBJ1-4, with 10 bases matching TRBD1. The CDR3 covers 16 residues. The V gene end was trimmed by 5 bases and the J gene end by 6 bases; junction bases not matched to a gene: 9. Germline assignment: CDR1 MDHEN and CDR2 SYDVKM. The CDR3 loop reads CASSLPPDRGDEKLFF. The CDR3 nucleotides are TGTGCCAGCAGTCTCCCCCCGGACAGGGGGGATGAAAAACTGTTTTTT.

This chain joins TRBV28 and TRBJ1-2, with a possible D match to TRBD1 (6 bases). Trimming removed 10 bases at V and 2 bases at J, with 14 bases between. Germline lookup yields CDR1 MDHEN and CDR2 SYDVKM. This CDR3 has 13 residues. CDR3 loop: CATQSGHNYGYTF. The CDR3 DNA reads as TGTGCCACTCAGTCGGGACACAACTATGGCTACACCTTC.

This clone was detected only a few times. V usage is TRBV4-3 and J usage is TRBJ1-2; D may be TRBD1 (5 bases). V was trimmed by 0 bases and J by 0 bases, leaving 8 bases between them. Germline CDR1 reads LGHNA; CDR2 reads YSLEER. This CDR3 spans 15 amino acids. In DNA, the CDR3 is TGCGCCAGCAGCCAAGATGTGGGGCCTAACTATGGCTACACCTTC. It yields the protein CASSQDVGPNYGYTF.

This rearrangement joins TRBV7-2 to TRBJ1-2, with 7 nucleotides matching TRBD1. V lost 1 base and J lost 3; bases outside the gene matches: 2. Germline CDR1 is SGHTA and CDR2 is FQGNSA. The CDR3 length is 14 residues. CDR3 bases: TGTGCCAGCAGCTTAGAGACAGGGCACTATGGCTACACCTTC. Translated, it gives CASSLETGHYGYTF.

Only a few counts were recorded for this clone. This sequence joins TRBV5-5 and TRBJ2-4, with a weak D call TRBD2 (6 bases). Germline V gives CDR1 SGHKS, CDR2 YYEKEE (reference sequence). This CDR3 has 14 residues. V was pared by 5 bases and J by 5 bases, with 14 bases between. DNA for the CDR3: TGTGCCAGCAGTGGGACTCTGGCCGAAAACATTCAGTACTTC. It codes for CASSGTLAENIQYF.

The rearrangement joins TRBV5-6 to TRBJ1-5, with D possibly being TRBD1 (6 bases). CDR1 and CDR2 (germline): SGHDT, YYEEEE. The CDR3 runs to 13 residues. The V end lost 4 bases, the J end lost 9 bases, and 14 bases lay between the germline ends. CDR3 amino acids: CASSRRGGGPQHF. The CDR3 DNA follows: TGTGCCAGCAGCCGAAGGGGAGGGGGGCCCCAGCATTTT.

This clone occurred a few times. The chain couples TRBV6-1 to TRBJ1-1, with 9 bases that match TRBD1. The V segment lost 8 bases and the J segment 10 bases; nucleotides outside the gene matches: 14. Germline CDR1 is MNHNS and CDR2 is SASEGT. The CDR3 covers 14 residues. The CDR3 bases are TGTGCCAGCTCCCCCGGGACAGGGCCCACCGGAGCTTTCTTT. Its protein product is CASSPGTGPTGAFF.

The V call is TRBV7-2, the J call TRBJ1-1; D not certain. Germline V gene lookup returns CDR1 SGHTA and CDR2 FQGNSA. V was shortened by 2 bases and J by 1 base, with 11 bases between the two germline ends. The CDR3 contains 15 residues. The CDR3 DNA sequence: TGTGCCAGCAGCTTACCCCTTTTGTCGAACACTGAAGCTTTCTTT. Residues: CASSLPLLSNTEAFF.

The chain carries TRBV9 and TRBJ2-3, with 9 bases lining up with TRBD1. This CDR3 is built from 16 residues. Germline CDR1 reads SGDLS; CDR2 reads YYNGEE. The V segment lost 0 bases and the J segment 0 bases; nucleotides outside the gene matches: 2. CDR3 region: CASSVETGGSTDTQYF. Here the CDR3 DNA reads TGTGCCAGCAGCGTAGAGACAGGGGGGAGCACAGATACGCAGTATTTT.

A few counts support this clone. This chain links TRBV6-5 with TRBJ1-6; D gene ambiguous. CDR3 length equals 15 residues. Trimming removed 6 bases at V and 9 bases at J, with 18 bases between. CDR1 and CDR2 from the germline V gene are MNHEY and SVGAGI. This chain's CDR3 is CASSRVDLGGSPLHF. Written as DNA, the CDR3 is TGTGCCAGCAGCCGGGTAGATCTCGGTGGTTCACCCCTCCACTTT.

This clone was observed a single time. V is TRBV27 and J is TRBJ1-2; D unclear. This CDR3 region has 14 residues. Germline V gene sequence: CDR1 MNHEY, CDR2 SMNVEV (reference sequence). Trimming cost V 5 bases and J 0 bases, with 10 bases left between them. CDR3 region: CASSLRAPNYGYTF. In DNA form, the CDR3 reads TGTGCCAGCAGTCTGAGGGCACCTAACTATGGCTACACCTTC.

The V gene is TRBV7-9, the J gene TRBJ2-5; 12 bases align to TRBD2. V shed 8 bases and J 1 base; nucleotides not matched to a gene: 5. This CDR3 comprises 15 residues. From germline, CDR1 is SEHNR and CDR2 FQNEAQ (reference sequence). Written as DNA, the CDR3 is TGTGCCAGCCGGACTAGCGGGGACCCCCAAGAGACCCAGTACTTC. This translates into CASRTSGDPQETQYF.

The J gene is TRBJ2-3, the V gene TRBV5-4; 10 positions agree with TRBD2. This CDR3 comprises 16 residues. V lost 4 bases to trimming and J lost 4 bases; unmatched junction nucleotides: 9. Germline assignment: CDR1 SGHNT and CDR2 YYREEE (reference sequence). This CDR3 reads CASSPLAGGVADTQYF. DNA for the CDR3: TGTGCCAGCAGCCCATTAGCGGGGGGTGTCGCAGATACGCAGTATTTT.

V is TRBV29-1 and J is TRBJ1-1, with 7 bases matching TRBD1. Germline V gene lookup returns CDR1 SQVTM and CDR2 ANQGSEA. Trimming at V came to 4 bases and at J to 4 bases, leaving 12 bases not matched to a gene. This CDR3 contains 15 residues. Written as DNA, the CDR3 is TGCAGCGTTGCCAACAGGGGCGATGGCGGCACTGAAGCTTTCTTT. It codes for CSVANRGDGGTEAFF. Drawing the rest from reference TRBV29-1 and TRBJ1-1, the complete variable domain is SAVISQKPSRDICQRGTSLTIQCQVDSQVTMMFWYRQQPGQSLTLIATANQGSEATYESGFVIDKFPISRPNLTFSTLTVSNMSPEDSSIYLCSVANRGDGGTEAFFGQGTRLTVV.